This TCR beta chain was sequenced for a study of blood T cells in healthy people across ages (dated by TCRdb to the mid-2010s). For the study in its entirety: In model experiments, roughly one uniquely barcoded TCR beta cDNA molecule per two T cells was captured by template switching. Donors were grouped into four age groups: young (average 16 years), middle-aged (around 39), aged (around 60) and long-lived (roughly 80). The study analyzed two additional independent replicas of 1 million unique cDNA reads from the same blood draw for two donors, one aged 18 to 30 and one aged 80 or older. To track age-related changes in TCR beta repertoire diversity, the study relied on deep sequencing normalized with unique cDNA molecular identifiers. Study-wide findings and limitations: As age increased, observed TCR beta diversity per million T cells dropped in a roughly linear way, and a significant reduction was already evident by age 40. Conclusive comparison of naive and antigen-experienced compartments was prevented by the profiling of bulk unsorted PBMCs. Compared with the aged group, more naive CD4+ T cells, fewer expanded clones and increased TCR diversity were shown by the long-lived group, suggesting age selection. Estimates of total diversity based on one million sequenced T cells were regarded as lower bounds and as underestimates. Donor CMV infection status was unknown, potentially confounding age-related changes in expanded clonotypes. There was a strong correlation between observed TCR beta diversity and the percentage of naive T cells measured by flow cytometry.

Libraries were prepared through 5' RACE. The sequencer listed for this sample is Illumina HiSeq 2500. A second PCR of 7 to 11 cycles was performed with a sample-barcoded 5' primer and a J-beta primer mix. Each TCR beta cDNA molecule received a unique molecular identifier from a template-switch 5' adaptor carrying 12 random nucleotides. Each sample yielded at least 3 million CDR3-containing paired-end reads. The Mint cDNA synthesis kit, primed by a TRBC-specific oligonucleotide, was used to synthesize first-strand cDNA from all RNA. Following uracil-DNA glycosylase treatment, a first 18-cycle PCR with universal primers M1SS and BC2_uni_R was performed on all cDNA. Concerning the study's data processing: Normalization of each sample was performed by random selection of 1 million high-quality reads, each carrying a distinct molecular identifier. Instead of being binned into consensus sequences, reads that shared molecular identifiers were thrown out. CDR3 identification, clonotype clustering and error correction used MiTCR with a Q25 quality threshold and the strictest error-elimination algorithm. A nonparametric unseen species model with Euler transformation was used to estimate lower-bound total TCR beta diversity. The raw public data were reprocessed by TCRdb itself: fastp quality trimming at Q25, MiXCR clonotype calling, in-frame beta chains only. Entries are consolidated by CDR3 protein sequence, retaining the most common genes and DNA. TCRdb, not the authors, supplied the V and J calls. This sample holds 600,000 to 850,000 distinct CDR3 sequences; 25% were observed only once. Together, the top ten hold just under 9.5% of the sample.

Regarding this clonotype: Its antigen is still unknown. The record has no base qualities; no much larger clone is one base away.

Including the terminal cysteine and phenylalanine, the CDR3 comprises 12 residues. CDR3 DNA is the only sequence kept; it has 36 bases, read in frame from the first base. V has 7 bases trimmed and J has 4 bases trimmed; junction bases matching no gene number 1. Reading the germline V gene gives CDR1 SGHRS and CDR2 YFSETQ. Systemically healthy Caucasian individuals from Russia, over 30 in total and aged roughly 6 to 90 years, were included as donors. Each donor gave roughly 9 milliliters of peripheral blood, drawn into EDTA-treated Vacutainer tubes. Ficoll-Paque density-gradient centrifugation was used to isolate PBMCs, with at least 6.5 million per sample. Total RNA, at least 5.5 micrograms per sample, was extracted from PBMCs with Trizol reagent. The percentages of naive CD45RAhigh/CD27high T cells were determined by flow cytometry on a PBMC aliquot from every donor. These sequences were also reported in another study, on T cells of mothers and their children. Reported in the second study: Nine systemically healthy Caucasian individuals, comprising three mothers and their six children, were included as donors. cDNA synthesis used all of the extracted RNA, with roughly 1.5 ug of RNA in each 15 ul reaction. In the second PCR, the M1S primer introduced both the sample barcodes and 2-4 random nucleotides. More than 9 million TCR beta CDR3 reads were obtained from each mother, and approximately 3 million reads were obtained from each child. In both related and unrelated pairs, thymic selection shapes the output of TCR recombination in a similar way, with inherited differences having only a minor effect. Normalized repertoire overlap was always slightly but never significantly higher in related than unrelated mother-child pairs. Persistent microchimeric T cell clones were not detected, at a sensitivity of 85 to 100 clones per million clonotypes. In the study, deep NGS was used to compare the TCR beta repertoires of mothers and children, and features distinguishing related mother-child pairs from unrelated individuals were sought. Mothers averaged approximately 41 +/- 4 years of age and children averaged roughly 11 +/- 4 years. After adapter ligation with NEBNext reagents, the libraries were sequenced on Illumina HiSeq 2000 with 100+100 nt paired-end reads. To avoid cross-contamination, the mother libraries and the child libraries were prepared a month apart and sequenced in separate runs. Each donor had between roughly 500,000 and 2,100,000 distinct TCR beta clonotypes identified. Naive TCR beta clonotypes were estimated from low-frequency clonotypes matched to each donor's FACS-determined naive share, without sorting.

The chain is encoded by TRBV5-1 joined to TRBJ2-3; the central 9 bases match TRBD2. Sequencing input: blood. This clonotype was obtained from a boy between 10 and 17 years old in good health. The DNA reads as follows: TGCGCCAGCGCGGGAGGGCCAGATACGCAGTATTTT. Translated, this gives CASAGGPDTQYF.